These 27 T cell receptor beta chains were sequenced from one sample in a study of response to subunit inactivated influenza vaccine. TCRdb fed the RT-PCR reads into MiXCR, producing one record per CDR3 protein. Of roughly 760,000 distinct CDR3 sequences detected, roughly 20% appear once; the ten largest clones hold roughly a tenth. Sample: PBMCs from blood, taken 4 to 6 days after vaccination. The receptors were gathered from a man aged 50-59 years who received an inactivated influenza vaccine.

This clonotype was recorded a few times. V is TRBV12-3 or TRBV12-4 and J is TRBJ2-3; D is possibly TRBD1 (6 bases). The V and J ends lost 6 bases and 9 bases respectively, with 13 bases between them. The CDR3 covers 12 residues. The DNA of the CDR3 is TGTGCCAGCAGCTCGCTTCAGGGGACGCAGTATTTT. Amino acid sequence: CASSSLQGTQYF.

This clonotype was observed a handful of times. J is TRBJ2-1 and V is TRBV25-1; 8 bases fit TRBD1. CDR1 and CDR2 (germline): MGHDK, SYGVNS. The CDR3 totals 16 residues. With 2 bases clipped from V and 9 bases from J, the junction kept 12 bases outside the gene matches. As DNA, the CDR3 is TGTGCCAGCAGTGAACGAGGCCAGGGGGCCTCTCGTGAGCAGTTCTTC. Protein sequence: CASSERGQGASREQFF. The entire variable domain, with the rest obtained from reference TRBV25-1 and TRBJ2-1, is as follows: EADIYQTPRYLVIGTGKKITLECSQTMGHDKMYWYQQDPGMELHLIHYSYGVNSTEKGDLSSESTVSRIRTEHFPLTLESARPSHTSQYLCASSERGQGASREQFFGPGTRLTVL.

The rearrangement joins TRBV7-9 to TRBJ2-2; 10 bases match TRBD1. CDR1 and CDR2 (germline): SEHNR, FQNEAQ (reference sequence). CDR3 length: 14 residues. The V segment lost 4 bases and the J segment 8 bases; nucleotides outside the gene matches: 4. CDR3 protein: CASSSGQGKGELFF. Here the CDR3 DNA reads TGTGCCAGCAGCTCGGGACAGGGGAAGGGGGAGCTGTTTTTT.

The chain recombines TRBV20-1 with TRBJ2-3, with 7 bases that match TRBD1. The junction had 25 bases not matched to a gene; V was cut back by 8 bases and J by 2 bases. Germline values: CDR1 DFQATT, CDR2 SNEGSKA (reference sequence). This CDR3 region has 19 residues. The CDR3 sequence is CSLSQGDTQIRRYTDTQYF. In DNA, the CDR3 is TGCAGTCTCAGCCAGGGGGATACACAGATACGGAGATACACAGATACGCAGTATTTT.

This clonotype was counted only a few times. CDR3 coding DNA: TGTGCCAGCAGTCTAGGGCCCCACGGGACTAGCGGGTTCGGGGCCTACGAGCAGTACTTC. The encoded protein is CASSLGPHGTSGFGAYEQYF. This chain uses TRBV12-3 or TRBV12-4 with TRBJ2-7; 12 positions agree with TRBD2. The CDR3 sequence is 20 residues long. V was clipped by 5 bases and J by 2 bases; unmatched bases: 19.

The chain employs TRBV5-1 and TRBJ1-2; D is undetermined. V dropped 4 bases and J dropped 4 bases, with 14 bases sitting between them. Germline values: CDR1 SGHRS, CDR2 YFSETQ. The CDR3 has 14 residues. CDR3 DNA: TGCGCCAGCAGCAATGGAATGTCAGGCTATGGCTACACCTTC. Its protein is CASSNGMSGYGYTF.

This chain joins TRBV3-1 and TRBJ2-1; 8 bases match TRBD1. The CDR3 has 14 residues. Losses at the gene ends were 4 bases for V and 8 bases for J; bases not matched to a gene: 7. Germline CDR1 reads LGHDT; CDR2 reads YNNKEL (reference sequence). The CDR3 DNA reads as TGTGCCAGCAGCCTCGGGGACAGGATCGATGAGCAGTTCTTC. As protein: CASSLGDRIDEQFF.

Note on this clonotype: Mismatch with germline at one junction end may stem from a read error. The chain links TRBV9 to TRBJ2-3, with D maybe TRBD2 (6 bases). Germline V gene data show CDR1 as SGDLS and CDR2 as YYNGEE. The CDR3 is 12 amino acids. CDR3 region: CASSAVADTRYF. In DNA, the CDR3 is TGTGCCAGCAGCGCCGTAGCGGATACGCGGTATTTT.

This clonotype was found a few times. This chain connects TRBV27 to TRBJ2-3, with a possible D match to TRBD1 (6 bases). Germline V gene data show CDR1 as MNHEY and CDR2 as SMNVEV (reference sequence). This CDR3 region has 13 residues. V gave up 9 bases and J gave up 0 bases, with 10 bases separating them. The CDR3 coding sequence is TGTGCCAGTCAGACAGGTAGCACAGATACGCAGTATTTT. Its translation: CASQTGSTDTQYF.

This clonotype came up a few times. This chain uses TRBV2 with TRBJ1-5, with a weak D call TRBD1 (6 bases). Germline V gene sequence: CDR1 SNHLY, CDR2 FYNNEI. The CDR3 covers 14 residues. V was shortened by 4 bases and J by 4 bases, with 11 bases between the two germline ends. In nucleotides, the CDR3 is TGTGCCAGCAGTGGGACAGAACCTAATCAGCCCCAGCATTTT. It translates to CASSGTEPNQPQHF.

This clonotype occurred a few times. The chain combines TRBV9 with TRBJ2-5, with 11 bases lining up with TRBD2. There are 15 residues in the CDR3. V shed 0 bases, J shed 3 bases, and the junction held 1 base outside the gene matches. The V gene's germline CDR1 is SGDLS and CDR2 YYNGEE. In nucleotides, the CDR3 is TGTGCCAGCAGCGTAGGACTAGCGGGGAAAGAGACCCAGTACTTC. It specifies CASSVGLAGKETQYF. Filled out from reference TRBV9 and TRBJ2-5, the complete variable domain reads DSGVTQTPKHLITATGQRVTLRCSPRSGDLSVYWYQQSLDQGLQFLIQYYNGEERAKGNILERFSAQQFPDLHSELNLSSLELGDSALYFCASSVGLAGKETQYFGPGTRLLVL.

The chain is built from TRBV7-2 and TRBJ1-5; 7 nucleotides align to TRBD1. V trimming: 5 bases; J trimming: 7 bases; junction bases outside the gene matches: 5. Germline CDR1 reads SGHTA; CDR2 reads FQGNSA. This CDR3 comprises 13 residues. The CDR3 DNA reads TGTGCCAGCAGCCGCGACAGGGCCCAGCCCCAGCATTTT. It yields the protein CASSRDRAQPQHF.

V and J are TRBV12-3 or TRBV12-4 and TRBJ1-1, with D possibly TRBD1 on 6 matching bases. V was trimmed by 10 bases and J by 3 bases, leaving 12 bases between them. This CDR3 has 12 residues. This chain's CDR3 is CATQQGYTEAFF. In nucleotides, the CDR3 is TGTGCCACACAACAGGGATACACTGAAGCTTTCTTT.

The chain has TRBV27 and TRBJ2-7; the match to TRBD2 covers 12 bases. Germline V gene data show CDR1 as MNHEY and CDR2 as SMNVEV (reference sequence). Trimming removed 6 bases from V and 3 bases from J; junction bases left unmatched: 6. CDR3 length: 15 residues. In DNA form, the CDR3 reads TGTGCCAGCAGCGAGGAGGGACTAGCGGGCTACGAGCAGTACTTC. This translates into CASSEEGLAGYEQYF.

Written as DNA, the CDR3 is TGTGCCAGCAGCCGATCCGGGTCCCTAATGGAGCAGTACTTC. It translates to CASSRSGSLMEQYF. The gene calls are TRBV6-2 or TRBV6-3 and TRBJ2-7; D gene uncertain. This CDR3 is 14 amino acids long. V was shortened by 6 bases and J by 7 bases, with 19 bases between the two germline ends. The germline V gene encodes CDR1 MNHEY and CDR2 SVGEGT.

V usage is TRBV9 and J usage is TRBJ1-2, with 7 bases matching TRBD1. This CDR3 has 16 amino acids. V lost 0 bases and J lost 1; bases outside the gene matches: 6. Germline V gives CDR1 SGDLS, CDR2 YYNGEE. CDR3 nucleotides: TGTGCCAGCAGCGTAGGGGCAGGGGGTCGTAACTATGGCTACACCTTC. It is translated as CASSVGAGGRNYGYTF.

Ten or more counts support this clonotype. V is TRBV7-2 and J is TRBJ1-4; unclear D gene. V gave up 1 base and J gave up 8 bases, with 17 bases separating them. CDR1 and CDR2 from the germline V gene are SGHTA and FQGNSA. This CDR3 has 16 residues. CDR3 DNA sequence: TGTGCCAGCAGCTTAGGCGGGCCGCGAAAATCGGAAAAACTGTTTTTT. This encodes CASSLGGPRKSEKLFF.

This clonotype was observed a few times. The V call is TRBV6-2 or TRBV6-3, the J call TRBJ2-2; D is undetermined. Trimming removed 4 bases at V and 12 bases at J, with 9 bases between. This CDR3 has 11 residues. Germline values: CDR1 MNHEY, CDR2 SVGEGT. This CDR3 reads CASSFSAKLFF. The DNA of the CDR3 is TGTGCCAGCAGTTTTTCGGCAAAGCTGTTTTTT.

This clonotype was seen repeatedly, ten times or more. CDR3 loop: CASSLGDSGETQYF. CDR3 DNA sequence: TGTGCCAGCAGCTTAGGGGACAGTGGGGAGACCCAGTACTTC. The chain has TRBV7-9 and TRBJ2-5, with 7 bases aligning to TRBD1. The CDR3 is 14 amino acids. Germline loops: CDR1 SEHNR, CDR2 FQNEAQ (reference sequence). The V segment lost 1 base and the J segment 5 bases; nucleotides outside the gene matches: 4.

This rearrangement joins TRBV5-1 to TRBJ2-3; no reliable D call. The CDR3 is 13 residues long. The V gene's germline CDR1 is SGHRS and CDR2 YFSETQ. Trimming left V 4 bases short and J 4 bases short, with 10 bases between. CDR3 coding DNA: TGCGCCAGCAGCCAACCACTCCCAGATACGCAGTATTTT. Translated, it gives CASSQPLPDTQYF. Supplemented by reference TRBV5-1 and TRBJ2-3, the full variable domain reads KAGVTQTPRYLIKTRGQQVTLSCSPISGHRSVSWYQQTPGQGLQFLFEYFSETQRNKGNFPGRFSGRQFSNSRSEMNVSTLELGDSALYLCASSQPLPDTQYFGPGTRLTVL.

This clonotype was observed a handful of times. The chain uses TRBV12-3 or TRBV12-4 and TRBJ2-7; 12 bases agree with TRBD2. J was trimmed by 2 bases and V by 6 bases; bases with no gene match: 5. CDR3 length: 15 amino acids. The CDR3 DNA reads TGTGCCAGCAGCCTAACTAGCGGGGGGCCCTACGAGCAGTACTTC. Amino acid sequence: CASSLTSGGPYEQYF.

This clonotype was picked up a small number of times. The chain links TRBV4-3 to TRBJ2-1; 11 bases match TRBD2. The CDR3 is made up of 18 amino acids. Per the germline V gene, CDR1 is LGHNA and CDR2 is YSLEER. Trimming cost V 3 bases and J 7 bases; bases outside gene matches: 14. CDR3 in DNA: TGCGCCAGCAGCCATCTCATTGAAGCTAGCGGGAGGTATAATGAGCAGTTCTTC. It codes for CASSHLIEASGRYNEQFF.

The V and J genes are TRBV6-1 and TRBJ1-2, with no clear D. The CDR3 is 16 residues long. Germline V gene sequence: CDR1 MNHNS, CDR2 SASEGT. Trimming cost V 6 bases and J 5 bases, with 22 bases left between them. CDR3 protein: CASRDTGIALLYGYTF. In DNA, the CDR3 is TGTGCCAGCAGAGACACGGGCATCGCTCTTTTGTATGGCTACACCTTC.

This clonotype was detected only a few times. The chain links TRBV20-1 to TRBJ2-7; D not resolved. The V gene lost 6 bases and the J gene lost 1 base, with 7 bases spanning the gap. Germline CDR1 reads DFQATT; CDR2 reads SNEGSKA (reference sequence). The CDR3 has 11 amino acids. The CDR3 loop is CSAQISYEQYF. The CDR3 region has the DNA TGCAGTGCGCAGATATCCTACGAGCAGTACTTC.

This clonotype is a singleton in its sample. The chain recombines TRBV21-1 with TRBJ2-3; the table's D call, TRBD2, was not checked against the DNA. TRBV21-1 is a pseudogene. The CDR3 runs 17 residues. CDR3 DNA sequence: TGTGCCAGCAGCGCGAGACTAGCGGGTTTTTGGGAAGATACGCAGTATTTT. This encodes CASSARLAGFWEDTQYF.

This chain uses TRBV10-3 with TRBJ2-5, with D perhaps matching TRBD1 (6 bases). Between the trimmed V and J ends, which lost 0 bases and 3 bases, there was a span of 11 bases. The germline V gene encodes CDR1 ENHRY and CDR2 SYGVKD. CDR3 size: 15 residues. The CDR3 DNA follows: TGTGCCATCAGTGAGTCGCGGACAGTAAAAGAGACCCAGTACTTC. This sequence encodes CAISESRTVKETQYF.

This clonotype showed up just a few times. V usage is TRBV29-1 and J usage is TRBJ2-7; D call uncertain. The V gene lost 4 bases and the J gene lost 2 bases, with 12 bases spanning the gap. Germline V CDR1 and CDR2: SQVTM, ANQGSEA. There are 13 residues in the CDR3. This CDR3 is CSVVPSVTYEQYF. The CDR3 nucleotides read TGCAGCGTTGTCCCGTCCGTAACCTACGAGCAGTACTTC.